This TCR beta chain emerged from a study of shared T cell receptors in the human thymus. CDR1 and CDR2 from the germline V gene are MDHEN and SYDVKM. V was pared by 6 bases and J by 4 bases, with 7 bases between. This CDR3 is 12 amino acids long. Assay used: immunoSEQ multiplex PCR; TCRdb lists only in-frame clones, some missing. The sample consists of 700,000 or so clones, 70% to 90% of them appearing once. This sample also appeared in a second study, on human thymus T cells. That source notes: Samples came from healthy Finnish infants during open corrective cardiac surgery. It was from resections taken during corrective heart surgery that the thymus tissue came. Overlap was high between thymic repertoires from unrelated individuals, as reported in related research.

The sample was thymocytes. This sequence was found in a girl under three years old with a congenital heart defect. The rearrangement uses TRBV28 and TRBJ1-5, with D possibly TRBD1 on 5 matching bases. The CDR3 loop is CASRSGNQPQHF. The CDR3 bases are TGTGCCAGCAGATCAGGGAATCAGCCCCAGCATTTT.